This TCR beta chain came from a study of T cell repertoires in cytomegalovirus infection. On the study more broadly: CMV epitopes in the study were HLA-C-restricted (recently identified) and HLA-B-restricted (well studied).

TCRdb ran MiXCR on the reads and lists one entry per CDR3 protein. The sample carries about 570,000 distinct CDR3 sequences, over 35% recorded once. There are a few counts of this clonotype. Antigen unknown. Trimming shortened V by 3 bases and J by 3 bases, and 9 bases separated the two germline ends. The CDR3 is made up of 14 amino acids. Study observations and caveats: CMV carriers having the relevant HLA were flagged by cumulative public TCR beta family frequency.

The V gene is TRBV12-3 or TRBV12-4, the J gene TRBJ1-5; tentatively, D is TRBD1 (5 bases). The sequences come from cultured PBMCs, collected from culture after CMV antigen stimulation. The sequence derives from a human donor in good health (CMV status not recorded). Some clones in this sample may be carry-over from other donors' samples. The chain's CDR3 is CASSFYGANQPQHF. As DNA, the CDR3 is TGTGCCAGCAGTTTTTACGGGGCCAATCAGCCCCAGCATTTT.